One and the same sample provided the 26 T cell receptor beta chains below, sequenced in a study of blood T cell repertoires in COVID-19. TCRdb keeps only in-frame clones here, not all; method: immunoSEQ multiplex PCR. The data contain about 180,000 clones, roughly four fifths of them singletons. What was sequenced was peripheral blood. The source is a woman in her 70s with COVID-19, enrolled during active disease.

The chain is built from TRBV5-6 and TRBJ2-1; 10 nucleotides line up with TRBD2. The CDR3 length is 14 residues. The germline V gene has CDR1 SGHDT and CDR2 YYEEEE. J lost 7 bases, V lost 6 bases, and 7 bases had no gene match. The CDR3 reads CASIGTSARNEQFF. The CDR3 nucleotides read TGTGCCAGCATTGGGACTAGCGCGAGGAATGAGCAGTTCTTC.

This chain joins TRBV28 and TRBJ2-3, with 10 bases fitting TRBD2. There are 14 residues in the CDR3. V shed 6 bases and J 0 bases; nucleotides not matched to a gene: 0. The germline V gene encodes CDR1 MDHEN and CDR2 SYDVKM. CDR3: CASRAGGSTDTQYF. In DNA form, the CDR3 reads TGTGCCAGCAGAGCGGGAGGGAGCACAGATACGCAGTATTTT. The full variable domain, rest sourced from reference TRBV28 and TRBJ2-3, is DVKVTQSSRYLVKRTGEKVFLECVQDMDHENMFWYRQDPGLGLRLIYFSYDVKMKEKGDIPEGYSVSREKKERFSLILESASTNQTSMYLCASRAGGSTDTQYFGPGTRLTVL.

In DNA, the CDR3 is TGTGCCAGCAGTTTTGGAGGGATAGAGACCGGGGAGCTGTTTTTT. This translates into CASSFGGIETGELFF. The chain combines TRBV28 with TRBJ2-2; possible D gene TRBD2, 6 bases. The V gene lost 3 bases and the J gene lost 5 bases, with 13 bases spanning the gap. The CDR3 totals 15 residues. The germline V gene encodes CDR1 MDHEN and CDR2 SYDVKM.

This clone was counted between two and nine times. The CDR3 reads CSVGQGSGYTF. The CDR3, as DNA: TGCAGCGTCGGACAGGGTTCTGGCTACACCTTC. V gene TRBV29-1 combines with J gene TRBJ1-2; TRBD1 matches at 8 bases. Trimming at V came to 6 bases and at J to 7 bases, leaving 4 bases not matched to a gene. Germline CDR1 SQVTM, CDR2 ANQGSEA. The CDR3 is made up of 11 amino acids.

The chain couples TRBV28 to TRBJ2-3; TRBD2 aligns across 12 bases. The CDR3 contains 16 residues. Germline V lookup: CDR1 MDHEN, CDR2 SYDVKM. The trim removed 5 bases at V and 11 bases at J, leaving 14 bases unmatched. The CDR3 loop reads CASSNDRLAGAIGQYF. As DNA, the CDR3 is TGTGCCAGCAGTAACGACAGACTAGCGGGAGCCATAGGGCAGTATTTT.

This clone has a single count. The V and J genes are TRBV7-2 and TRBJ2-2; 15 bases agree with TRBD2. V was clipped by 4 bases and J by 6 bases; unmatched bases: 9. There are 18 residues in the CDR3. Per the germline V gene, CDR1 is SGHTA and CDR2 is FQGNSA. CDR3 in DNA: TGTGCCAGCAGCTCCTCGGGACTAGCGGGAGGACGGGCCGGGGAGCTGTTTTTT. Encoded protein: CASSSSGLAGGRAGELFF.

CDR3 protein: CSGRASYEQYF. CDR3 nucleotides: TGCAGTGGCAGGGCCTCCTACGAGCAGTACTTC. The rearrangement joins TRBV20-1 to TRBJ2-7; TRBD1 is a possible D gene (5 bases). Germline CDR1 and CDR2: DFQATT and SNEGSKA (reference sequence). Trimming pared 7 bases from V and 0 bases from J, leaving 7 bases between. The CDR3 runs 11 residues.

V and J are TRBV11-2 and TRBJ2-2, with TRBD2 as a possible D gene (5 bases). Per germline, CDR1 SGHAT and CDR2 FQNNGV. This CDR3 spans 15 amino acids. Trimming took 1 base from V and 4 from J, leaving 10 bases between them. CDR3 loop: CASSLGTLSTGELFF. In DNA form, the CDR3 reads TGTGCCAGCAGCTTAGGGACTCTAAGCACCGGGGAGCTGTTTTTT.

This clone was detected only once. V and J are TRBV11-2 and TRBJ2-7, with a weak D call TRBD2 (6 bases). CDR3 length: 14 residues. Trimming took 6 bases from V and 2 from J, leaving 14 bases between them. Germline V lookup: CDR1 SGHAT, CDR2 FQNNGV. The CDR3 region is CASSLGGGPYEQYF. The CDR3 DNA follows: TGTGCCAGCAGTCTAGGAGGAGGGCCCTACGAGCAGTACTTC.

The genes are TRBV5-1 and TRBJ2-7; 14 bases map to TRBD2. V gave up 2 bases and J gave up 5 bases; unmatched junction bases: 3. Per germline, CDR1 SGHRS and CDR2 YFSETQ. This CDR3 comprises 15 residues. The CDR3 spells CASSLPGLAGDEQYF. In nucleotides, the CDR3 is TGCGCCAGCAGCTTACCGGGACTAGCGGGAGACGAGCAGTACTTC.

There are a few counts of this clone. At one end, the junction sequence differs from germline, possibly due to a read error. This rearrangement joins TRBV3-1 (or the pseudogene TRBV3-2) to TRBJ1-2; D call uncertain. The CDR3 length is 12 residues. The germline V gene encodes CDR1 LGHDT and CDR2 YNNKEL (reference sequence). The CDR3 sequence is CASSQVRQEVAF. The CDR3 DNA reads TGTGCCAGCAGCCAAGTGCGTCAGGAGGTCGCCTTC.

The chain combines TRBV9 with TRBJ2-3; 9 nucleotides agree with TRBD2. V lost 0 bases, J lost 3 bases, and 5 bases stayed unmatched. CDR1 and CDR2 (germline): SGDLS, YYNGEE. This CDR3 contains 16 residues. CDR3 in DNA: TGTGCCAGCAGCGTAGTTCCTAGCGGGAATACAGATACGCAGTATTTT. This sequence encodes CASSVVPSGNTDTQYF.

The chain uses TRBV6-5 and TRBJ1-1; no definite D call. Germline CDR1 and CDR2: MNHEY and SVGAGI. The CDR3 is 13 amino acids. V lost 6 bases to trimming and J lost 5 bases, with 13 bases between them. As DNA, the CDR3 is TGTGCCAGCAGGCGGCAGCAGATGACTGAAGCTTTCTTT. Translating it yields CASRRQQMTEAFF.

This sequence joins TRBV5-1 and TRBJ2-3; the D gene is possibly TRBD2 (5 bases). From germline, CDR1 is SGHRS and CDR2 YFSETQ. CDR3 length: 14 amino acids. V was trimmed by 0 bases and J by 6 bases, leaving 11 bases between them. CDR3 region: CASSLAPPGDTQYF. The DNA for the CDR3 is TGCGCCAGCAGCTTGGCTCCTCCGGGGGATACGCAGTATTTT.

This clone was seen once. CDR3: CASSQQGGELFF. In nucleotides, the CDR3 is TGTGCCAGCAGTCAGCAGGGCGGGGAGCTGTTTTTT. The chain employs TRBV6-6 and TRBJ2-2; D perhaps matches TRBD1 (5 bases). Germline CDR1 and CDR2: MNHNY and SVGAGI (reference sequence). V lost 5 bases to trimming and J lost 7 bases, with 8 bases between them. The CDR3 is 12 amino acids.

The V gene is TRBV6-5, the J gene TRBJ1-1; no firm D call. V was clipped by 2 bases and J by 1 base, with 8 bases between them. The CDR3 totals 14 residues. Germline CDR1 MNHEY, CDR2 SVGAGI. The CDR3: CASSYAAGNTEAFF. The CDR3 DNA follows: TGTGCCAGCAGTTACGCAGCGGGGAACACTGAAGCTTTCTTT.

V and J are TRBV28 and TRBJ2-7, with TRBD2 as a possible D gene (6 bases). The length of the CDR3 is 15 residues. V was trimmed by 2 bases and J by 0 bases, leaving 11 bases between them. The germline V gene encodes CDR1 MDHEN and CDR2 SYDVKM. The CDR3 loop is CASSLAGGDSYEQYF. In DNA, the CDR3 is TGTGCCAGCAGTTTAGCTGGCGGGGACTCCTACGAGCAGTACTTC.

The V and J genes are TRBV9 and TRBJ2-2; D remains unclear. There are 13 residues in the CDR3. V gave up 0 bases and J gave up 7 bases, with 7 bases separating them. The germline CDR1 and CDR2 sequences are SGDLS and YYNGEE. CDR3 protein: CASSVGAGGELFF. The CDR3 DNA is TGTGCCAGCAGCGTAGGCGCCGGCGGGGAGCTGTTTTTT.

The chain uses TRBV7-6 and TRBJ2-7, with TRBD2 identical over 13 bases. With 5 bases clipped from V and 3 bases from J, the junction kept 4 bases outside the gene matches. There are 15 residues in the CDR3. Germline V gene sequence: CDR1 SGHVS, CDR2 FNYEAQ. The CDR3 loop is CASSPGLAGIYEQYF. The CDR3 coding sequence is TGTGCCAGCAGCCCGGGACTAGCGGGGATCTACGAGCAGTACTTC.

The chain couples TRBV4-2 to TRBJ1-6, with D possibly matching TRBD1 (5 bases). CDR1 and CDR2 from the germline V gene are LGHNA and YNFKEQ. Between the trimmed V and J ends, which lost 0 bases and 5 bases, there was a span of 11 bases. The CDR3 sequence is 16 residues long. DNA for the CDR3: TGTGCCAGCAGCCAAGAGCGCGGGGCTGATAATTCACCCCTCCACTTT. Protein product: CASSQERGADNSPLHF.

The V and J genes are TRBV27 and TRBJ2-1; TRBD2 aligns across 11 bases. With V trimmed by 9 bases and J by 4 bases, 2 bases remained unmatched. Germline V gene sequence: CDR1 MNHEY, CDR2 SMNVEV (reference sequence). This CDR3 is built from 13 residues. CDR3 in amino acids: CASSGRVYNEQFF. In nucleotides, the CDR3 is TGTGCCAGTAGCGGGAGGGTTTACAATGAGCAGTTCTTC.

V usage is TRBV19 and J usage is TRBJ2-5; perhaps TRBD2 as D (5 bases). The ends were cut back, 5 bases at V and 5 bases at J, with 12 bases in the middle. The CDR3 is 13 amino acids. CDR1 and CDR2 from the germline V gene are LNHDA and SQIVND (reference sequence). In DNA form, the CDR3 reads TGTGCCAGTAGTGTGCTAGCTGAGGAGACCCAGTACTTC. Residues: CASSVLAEETQYF.

This clone was picked up one time. The chain has TRBV5-1 and TRBJ1-4, with 7 nucleotides matching TRBD1. CDR1 is SGHRS and CDR2 is YFSETQ in the germline V gene. Trimming removed 3 bases from V and 7 bases from J; junction bases left unmatched: 6. CDR3 size: 14 residues. Written as DNA, the CDR3 is TGCGCCAGCAGCTCGACAGGGTCGATTGAAAAACTGTTTTTT. This translates into CASSSTGSIEKLFF.

The genes are TRBV4-3 and TRBJ1-1; D is perhaps TRBD1 (6 bases). Germline assignment: CDR1 LGHNA and CDR2 YSLEER. The CDR3 is 16 amino acids. Between the trimmed V and J ends, which lost 0 bases and 10 bases, there was a span of 21 bases. The CDR3 region has the DNA TGCGCCAGCAGCCAAGATCTGGGGGCGATCCCGGGGGGAGCTTTCTTT. Its translation is CASSQDLGAIPGGAFF.

This clone has more than one count but fewer than ten. The chain recombines TRBV7-9 with TRBJ2-3; no clear D gene. Germline V lookup: CDR1 SEHNR, CDR2 FQNEAQ (reference sequence). Trimming took 1 base from V and 8 from J, leaving 7 bases between them. The length of the CDR3 is 12 residues. The CDR3 region has the DNA TGTGCCAGCAGCTTAGATCACGGTACGCAGTATTTT. It yields the protein CASSLDHGTQYF.

The genes are TRBV5-1 and TRBJ2-7; perhaps TRBD1 as D (6 bases). V was clipped by 1 base and J by 0 bases, with 8 bases between them. The CDR3 contains 14 residues. The germline V gene encodes CDR1 SGHRS and CDR2 YFSETQ. In DNA, the CDR3 is TGCGCCAGCAGCTTGACAGGGCCCTCCTACGAGCAGTACTTC. Translation gives CASSLTGPSYEQYF.